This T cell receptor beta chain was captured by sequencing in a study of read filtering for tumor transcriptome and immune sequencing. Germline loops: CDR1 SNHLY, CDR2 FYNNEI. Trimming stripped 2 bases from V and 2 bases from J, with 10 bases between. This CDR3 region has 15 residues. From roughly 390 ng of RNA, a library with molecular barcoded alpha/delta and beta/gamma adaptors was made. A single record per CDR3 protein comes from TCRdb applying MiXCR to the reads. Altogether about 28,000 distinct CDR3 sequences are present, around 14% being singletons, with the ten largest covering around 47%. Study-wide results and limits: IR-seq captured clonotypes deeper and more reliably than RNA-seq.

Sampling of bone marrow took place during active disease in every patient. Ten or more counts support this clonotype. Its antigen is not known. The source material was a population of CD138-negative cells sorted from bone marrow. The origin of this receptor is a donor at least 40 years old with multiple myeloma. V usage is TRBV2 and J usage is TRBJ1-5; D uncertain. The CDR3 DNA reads TGTGCCAGCAGTGAATTGGATTTCGGCAATCAGCCCCAGCATTTT. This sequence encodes CASSELDFGNQPQHF. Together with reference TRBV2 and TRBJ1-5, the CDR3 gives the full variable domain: EPEVTQTPSHQVTQMGQEVILRCVPISNHLYFYWYRQILGQKVEFLVSFYNNEISEKSEIFDDQFSVERPDGSNFTLKIRSTKLEDSAMYFCASSELDFGNQPQHFGDGTRLSIL.